The clone carrying this TCR beta chain was seen a handful of times. Its specificity is unknown. This sample was included in a study of graft-versus-host responses after intestinal transplantation. Study background: The transplants performed in recipients were multivisceral, liver-intestinal, or isolated intestinal. All recipients were given anti-thymocyte globulin induction, and tacrolimus and steroids were then administered for around three years.

Measured with immunoSEQ multiplex PCR; TCRdb has only the in-frame clones, and not every one. This table has about 88,000 clones, less than 95% appearing once. Study-wide findings and caveats: Some patients had graft-donor T cell macrochimerism. In their allografts, the ratios of graft-versus-host to host-versus-graft T cell clones were high. Among recipient marrow samples, GvH clones were found; some appeared first in ileum or blood.

Germline V gene lookup returns CDR1 MGHRA and CDR2 YSYEKL. V trimming: 0 bases; J trimming: 1 base; junction bases outside the gene matches: 5. The CDR3 loop spans 19 amino acids. The sample consisted of unstimulated CD4+ T cells sorted from spleen or lymph node cells, taken before transplant. This chain uses TRBV4-1 with TRBJ2-3; 15 bases are shared with TRBD2. This clonotype was obtained from a human donor who was the organ donor for an intestinal transplant. DNA for the CDR3: TGCGCCAGCAGCCAAGATCGGACTAGCGGGGGGGGAGGCACAGATACGCAGTATTTT. The encoded protein is CASSQDRTSGGGGTDTQYF.